This TCR beta chain originates from a study of T cell changes during pregnancy in multiple sclerosis. Profiled with immunoSEQ multiplex PCR; TCRdb holds only in-frame clones, not every one. This sample has some 57,000 clones, with under 95% found just once. This clonotype originated in a female donor in good health, enrolled as a control in a pregnancy study. The sequences come from CD4+ T cells from peripheral blood mononuclear cells, collected after pregnancy.

CDR3 protein: CAIRENSRGGGYEQFF. The DNA of the CDR3 is TGTGCCATCAGGGAGAACTCGAGGGGCGGGGGATACGAGCAGTTCTTC. The V and J genes are TRBV10-3 and TRBJ2-1; TRBD2 matches 7 bases. This CDR3 contains 16 residues. In germline, CDR1 is ENHRY, CDR2 SYGVKD. V dropped 6 bases and J dropped 10; count of bases not matched to a gene: 18.